What follows are 8 T cell receptor beta chains derived from one specimen sequenced in a study of vaccination and CD4 T cells after COVID-19. Their target antigens are unknown. Treatment given: roughly 10-day PBMC culture with coronavirus spike peptide pools or control peptides (ViraFEST assay). CD4+ T cells that had been cultured provided DNA sequenced with the Oncomine TCR Beta short-read assay. One entry per CDR3 protein, called by TCRdb with MiXCR from the PCR reads. This table holds under 20,000 distinct CDR3 sequences, less than 50% found once. The sequencing here drew on CD4+ T cells from blood, cultured in vitro, taken after SARS-CoV-2 vaccination. The receptors stem from a human donor who had recovered from COVID-19.

This clonotype was counted only a few times. This chain uses TRBV20-1 with TRBJ2-5; D not certain. The CDR3 consists of 13 residues. Deletions cut 4 bases from V and 7 bases from J, with 16 bases between. The germline V gene has CDR1 DFQATT and CDR2 SNEGSKA (reference sequence). The CDR3 here is CSAIISSRSTQYF. The CDR3 DNA reads TGCAGTGCTATAATCTCTAGTCGGTCGACCCAGTACTTC.

This clonotype was recorded once. The genes are TRBV6-1 and TRBJ2-7; D is undetermined. The germline CDR1 and CDR2 sequences are MNHNS and SASEGT. V dropped 1 base and J dropped 4 bases, with 8 bases sitting between them. This CDR3 is built from 13 residues. CDR3 loop: CASSEGSQYEQYF. The CDR3 region has the DNA TGTGCCAGCAGTGAAGGGAGCCAGTACGAGCAGTACTTC.

This clonotype turned up a few times. This chain uses TRBV20-1 with TRBJ2-7, with TRBD2 matching over 14 bases. The CDR3 loop spans 14 amino acids. The V segment lost 4 bases and the J segment 7 bases; nucleotides outside the gene matches: 6. Germline V lookup: CDR1 DFQATT, CDR2 SNEGSKA (reference sequence). The CDR3 loop reads CSATGLAGVREQYF. CDR3 coding DNA: TGCAGTGCTACGGGACTAGCGGGAGTGAGGGAGCAGTACTTC.

There are a few counts of this clonotype. The chain recombines TRBV15 with TRBJ1-2; D is uncertain. The CDR3 totals 16 residues. The germline V gene has CDR1 LNHNV and CDR2 YYDKDF (reference sequence). V was clipped by 1 base and J by 2 bases, with 14 bases between them. The CDR3 nucleotides read TGTGCCACCAGCAGAGGGAGGCAGGTCCCGAACTATGGCTACACCTTC. Its protein is CATSRGRQVPNYGYTF.

The V and J genes are TRBV7-2 and TRBJ2-5; 9 bases are a match to TRBD2. The junction had 11 bases not matched to a gene; V was cut back by 0 bases and J by 0 bases. The CDR3 has 19 amino acids. CDR1 is SGHTA and CDR2 is FQGNSA in the germline V gene. The CDR3 here is CASSLARSLAGAYQETQYF. CDR3 nucleotides: TGTGCCAGCAGCTTAGCTAGAAGTTTAGCGGGGGCGTACCAAGAGACCCAGTACTTC.

CDR3 in amino acids: CASSSAPSRETQYF. As DNA, the CDR3 is TGTGCCAGCAGCTCGGCCCCGAGTCGAGAGACCCAGTACTTC. This chain connects TRBV7-2 to TRBJ2-5, with no clear D. This CDR3 region has 14 residues. Between the trimmed V and J ends, which lost 4 bases and 4 bases, there was a span of 13 bases. Germline-derived CDR1 and CDR2 are SGHTA and FQGNSA.

This clonotype was seen a handful of times. The chain recombines TRBV6-5 with TRBJ2-4, with unresolved D. Germline assignment: CDR1 MNHEY and CDR2 SVGAGI. This CDR3 has 15 residues. The ends were cut back, 3 bases at V and 1 base at J, with 10 bases in the middle. In nucleotides, the CDR3 is TGTGCCAGCAGTTATCTTGATCAGGCCAAAAACATTCAGTACTTC. Its translation: CASSYLDQAKNIQYF.

The gene calls are TRBV6-1 and TRBJ1-3; TRBD1 is a possible D gene (6 bases). CDR1 and CDR2 (germline): MNHNS, SASEGT. Trimming shortened V by 7 bases and J by 2 bases, and 12 bases separated the two germline ends. CDR3 length equals 14 residues. The CDR3, as DNA: TGTGCCAGCAAAGTACAGGGCCCTGGAAACACCATATATTTT. It translates to CASKVQGPGNTIYF.